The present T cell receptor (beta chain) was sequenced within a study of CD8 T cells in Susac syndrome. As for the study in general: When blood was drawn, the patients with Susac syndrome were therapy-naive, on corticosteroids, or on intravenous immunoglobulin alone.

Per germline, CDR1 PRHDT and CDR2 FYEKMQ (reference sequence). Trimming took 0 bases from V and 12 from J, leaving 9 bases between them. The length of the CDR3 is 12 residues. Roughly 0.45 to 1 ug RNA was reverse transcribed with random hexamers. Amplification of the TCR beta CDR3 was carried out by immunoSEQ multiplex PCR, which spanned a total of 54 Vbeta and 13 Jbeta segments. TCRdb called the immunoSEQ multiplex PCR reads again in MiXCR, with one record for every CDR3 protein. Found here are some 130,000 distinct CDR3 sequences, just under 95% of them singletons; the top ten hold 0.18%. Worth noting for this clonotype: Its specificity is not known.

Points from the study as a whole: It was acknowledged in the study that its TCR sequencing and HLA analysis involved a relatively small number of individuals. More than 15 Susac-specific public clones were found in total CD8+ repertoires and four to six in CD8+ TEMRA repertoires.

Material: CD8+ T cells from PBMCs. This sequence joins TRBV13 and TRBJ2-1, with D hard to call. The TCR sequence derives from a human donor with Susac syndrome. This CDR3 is CASSLGSAWQFF. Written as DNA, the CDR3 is TGTGCCAGCAGCTTAGGATCCGCGTGGCAGTTCTTC.